This is a list of T cell receptor beta chains from one sample in a study of CD8 T cells in ankylosing spondylitis. TCRdb passed the 5' RACE reads through MiXCR, listing each CDR3 protein once. The sample contains 180,000 or so distinct CDR3 sequences, about 9.9% of which appear only once. Input material: blood, either unsorted or a sorted T cell fraction (not recorded which). The source of these receptors is a male donor with ankylosing spondylitis or in good health (not recorded which). Each CDR3 is given with its conserved first and last residue. The D gene is left open where the match is weak. Only some rows state a clone size, as once, few, many or a class for expanded clones.

clone size,J gene,V gene,D gene,CDR3 DNA,CDR3 protein
-,TRBJ2-5,TRBV4-1,-,TGCGCCAGCAGCCAGCGAACTTCTAGGGAAGAGACCCAGTACTTC,CASSQRTSREETQYF
many,TRBJ1-4,TRBV14,-,TGTGCCAGCAGCCAAGAGCTTGGGGGTCTCGGTGAAAAACTGTTTTTT,CASSQELGGLGEKLFF
few,TRBJ2-5,TRBV27,TRBD2,TGTGCCAGCAGGCCCTCGGGGGGAAAGACCCAGTACTTC,CASRPSGGKTQYF
many,TRBJ2-3,TRBV28,-,TGTGCCAGCATAGAGGGGGATACGCAGTATTTT,CASIEGDTQYF
many,TRBJ2-5,TRBV5-1,TRBD2,TGCGCCAGCAGCAGCGTAGCGGGGGAACAAGAGACCCAGTACTTC,CASSSVAGEQETQYF
-,TRBJ2-3,TRBV20-1,TRBD2,TGCAGTGCCCTTAGCGGGGGGGCCGTAGATACGCAGTATTTT,CSALSGGAVDTQYF
few,TRBJ2-1,TRBV29-1,TRBD1,TGCAGCGCCGGTGGGACAGAGAAAAGCTCCTACAATGAGCAGTTCTTC,CSAGGTEKSSYNEQFF
many,TRBJ1-2,TRBV5-1,-,TGCGCCAGCAGCTTGGAAGGGTCGGGCGTCCAAAATGGCTACACCTTC,CASSLEGSGVQNGYTF
many,TRBJ2-7,TRBV5-1,TRBD1,TGCGCCAGCAGCTTGGGACAGGGAAGCAGCGAGCAGTACTTC,CASSLGQGSSEQYF
many,TRBJ1-2,TRBV10-3,-,TGTGCCATCACCCTGGACTCTACTAACTATGGCTACACCTTC,CAITLDSTNYGYTF
few,TRBJ1-5,TRBV7-2,TRBD1,TGTGCCAGCAGCTGGACAGGGGGGGAGCCCCAGCATTTT,CASSWTGGEPQHF
many,TRBJ2-3,TRBV4-1,TRBD2,TGCGCCAGCAGCCAAGTACTAGCGGGAGGGTCCTCGTACACAGATACGCAGTATTTT,CASSQVLAGGSSYTDTQYF
many,TRBJ1-1,TRBV20-1,-,TGCTCCTCCGAGACAGCAATGAACACTGAAGCTTTCTTT,CSSETAMNTEAFF
few,TRBJ2-1,TRBV5-5,TRBD2,TGTGCCAGCAGCATGTGGACTAGCGGGAGAAATGAGCAGTTCTTC,CASSMWTSGRNEQFF
many,TRBJ1-3,TRBV20-1,-,TGCAGTGCTAGACCCCCGATAGCCCAAAACACCATATATTTT,CSARPPIAQNTIYF
many,TRBJ1-5,TRBV12-3/TRBV12-4,-,TGTGCCAGCAGCCCCGTGGGAGGGTGGGATCAGCCCCAGCATTTT,CASSPVGGWDQPQHF
few,TRBJ2-7,TRBV15,TRBD2,TGTGCCACCAGCGGCCGAGCGGGAGGGCCATTTTCCGAGCAGTACTTC,CATSGRAGGPFSEQYF
many,TRBJ2-7,TRBV27,-,TGTGCCAGCAGTCCAGCCCGGGGCCTCTACGAGCAGTACTTC,CASSPARGLYEQYF
-,TRBJ1-6,TRBV6-2/TRBV6-3,-,TGTGCCAGCAGAGCCCCCGGAACTAATTCACCCCTCCACTTT,CASRAPGTNSPLHF
many,TRBJ2-2,TRBV12-3/TRBV12-4,TRBD2,TGTGCCAGCAGTTTAACTAGCGGGGGCACCGGGGAGCTGTTTTTT,CASSLTSGGTGELFF
many,TRBJ2-7,TRBV3-1,TRBD2,TGTGCCAGCAGCACCCGGACTAGCAGCCCCTACGAGCAGTACTTC,CASSTRTSSPYEQYF
many,TRBJ2-3,TRBV20-1,TRBD1,TGCAGTGCGCATCCGGGACAGAGCACAGATACGCAGTATTTT,CSAHPGQSTDTQYF
many,TRBJ1-4,TRBV4-1,-,TGCGCCAGCAGCCAAGGATCAGCCAGGGCTCATGAAAAACTGTTTTTT,CASSQGSARAHEKLFF
many,TRBJ2-1,TRBV5-1,-,TGCGCCAGCAGCTTGGGACTATTCTCCTACAATGAGCAGTTCTTC,CASSLGLFSYNEQFF
-,TRBJ2-7,TRBV5-1,TRBD1,TGCGCCAGCAGCTCGGGACAGCAGTGGTTTGAGTACGAGCAGTACTTC,CASSSGQQWFEYEQYF
many,TRBJ2-1,TRBV5-1,TRBD1,TGCGCCAGCAGCCCGGGGACAGGGGTTTCTAATGAGCAGTTCTTC,CASSPGTGVSNEQFF
many,TRBJ2-7,TRBV5-1,TRBD1,TGCGCCAGCAGCCGGGGACAGGGTTTCTACGAGCAGTACTTC,CASSRGQGFYEQYF
-,TRBJ2-1,TRBV11-1,-,TGTGCCAGCAGCTTAATTCGACTAGTGGGCAATGAGCAGTTCTTC,CASSLIRLVGNEQFF
many,TRBJ1-2,TRBV5-5,-,TGTGCCAGCAGCTTGGAACCTCTGGGGTATGGCTACACCTTC,CASSLEPLGYGYTF
many,TRBJ2-1,TRBV29-1,-,TGCAGCGTGGCCCGACTAGCCTACAATGAGCAGTTCTTC,CSVARLAYNEQFF
many,TRBJ2-1,TRBV5-1,-,TGCGCCAGCAGCTCCCTGGGATTCTCCTACAATGAGCAGTTCTTC,CASSSLGFSYNEQFF
-,TRBJ2-1,TRBV6-1,TRBD1,TGTGCCAGCTCGGCGGAAAGGACAGGGAACAATGAGCAGTTCTTC,CASSAERTGNNEQFF
few,TRBJ2-3,TRBV18,-,TGTGCCAGCTCGTCACTCCCCGGGGAGCCCGATACGCAGTATTTT,CASSSLPGEPDTQYF
many,TRBJ1-1,TRBV14,-,TGTGCCAGCAGCAGACAGAAGGCTGAAGCTTTCTTT,CASSRQKAEAFF
few,TRBJ2-4,TRBV5-5,-,TGTGCCAGCAGCGACCCTGGCAGGACAAATGAAAACATTCAGTACTTC,CASSDPGRTNENIQYF
few,TRBJ1-1,TRBV3-1,-,TGTGCCAGCAGTGGGCCATCCTATGAAGCTTTCTTT,CASSGPSYEAFF
-,TRBJ2-1,TRBV5-1,-,TGCGCCAGCAGTCAGGCCCCAGGGCCCTACAATGAGCAGTTCTTC,CASSQAPGPYNEQFF
-,TRBJ1-6,TRBV5-1,TRBD1,TGCGCCAGCAGCTTGGGAGGACAGGGTATAAGTTCTCGCCTCCACTTT,CASSLGGQGISSRLHF
-,TRBJ1-2,TRBV4-1,-,TGCGCCAGCAGCCCCCGGGGCCACGAGTATGGCTACACCTTC,CASSPRGHEYGYTF
many,TRBJ1-2,TRBV11-3,-,TGTGCCAGCAGCTTCCGGAGGGGGGCTGCCGGCTACACCTTC,CASSFRRGAAGYTF
many,TRBJ2-1,TRBV5-1,TRBD2,TGCGCCAGCAGCTTGGGAACCGGGACTAGCGGGTACTACAATGAGCAGTTCTTC,CASSLGTGTSGYYNEQFF
many,TRBJ2-5,TRBV29-1,TRBD1,TGCAGCGCCTCAGGAGGACAGGCTCAAGAGACCCAGTACTTC,CSASGGQAQETQYF
many,TRBJ2-5,TRBV10-3,-,TGTGCCACCACACCTGCAGGGTATCTCCAAGAGACCCAGTACTTC,CATTPAGYLQETQYF
-,TRBJ2-7,TRBV29-1,TRBD2,TGCAGCGTTGAACTAGCGGGCACCTACGAGCAGTACTTC,CSVELAGTYEQYF
many,TRBJ2-1,TRBV27,TRBD2,TGTGCCAGCAGTTCCCTACTAGCGGGAGACTCCTACAATGAGCAGTTCTTC,CASSSLLAGDSYNEQFF
few,TRBJ2-2,TRBV5-1,-,TGCGCCAGCAGCTCGATAGGGGTCGGGGAGCTGTTTTTT,CASSSIGVGELFF
few,TRBJ2-5,TRBV29-1,-,TGCAGCGCGTTAGGGGCAGGGGAGACCCAGTACTTC,CSALGAGETQYF
few,TRBJ2-5,TRBV7-2,-,TGTGCCAGCAGCTTAGGCAGGGCTCAAGAGACCCAGTACTTC,CASSLGRAQETQYF
many,TRBJ2-7,TRBV6-1,-,TGTGCCAGCAGCCTCGGAGTGGAGAACTACGAGCAGTACTTC,CASSLGVENYEQYF
many,TRBJ2-5,TRBV6-5,-,TGTGCCAGGGCTGGGAAAGAGACCCAGTACTTC,CARAGKETQYF
-,TRBJ2-3,TRBV5-1,-,TGCGCCAGCAGCTTGGGACGGGATGGAGATACGCAGTATTTT,CASSLGRDGDTQYF
few,TRBJ2-1,TRBV5-1,TRBD2,TGCGCCAGCAGCTTGGCTACTAGCGGGGGTTCCAATGAGCAGTTCTTC,CASSLATSGGSNEQFF
many,TRBJ2-1,TRBV27,-,TGTGCCAGCCGGGACTTAGGCTCCTGCAATGAGCAGTTCTTC,CASRDLGSCNEQFF
many,TRBJ1-1,TRBV5-1,-,TGCGCCAGCAGCTTAGACGACCAAGTAACTGAAGCTTTCTTT,CASSLDDQVTEAFF
many,TRBJ2-7,TRBV19,-,TGTGCCAGTAGTCAGATCGAGGGGACCTCCTACGAGCAGTACTTC,CASSQIEGTSYEQYF
many,TRBJ2-1,TRBV5-1,TRBD2,TGCGCCAGACCTGAATTGGGACTAGCGGGTTACAATGAGCAGTTCTTC,CARPELGLAGYNEQFF
many,TRBJ2-1,TRBV6-4,-,TGTGCCAGCAGTGACTCGAGGGGGAGGGAGGTTTACAATGAGCAGTTCTTC,CASSDSRGREVYNEQFF
-,TRBJ1-6,TRBV27,TRBD1,TGTGCCAGCAGTCCAAACCGGGACAGGTTTAATTCACCCCTCCACTTT,CASSPNRDRFNSPLHF
many,TRBJ1-2,TRBV28,TRBD1,TGTGCCAGCAGTTTTGCAGGGGGCAAATCGGATGGCTACACCTTC,CASSFAGGKSDGYTF